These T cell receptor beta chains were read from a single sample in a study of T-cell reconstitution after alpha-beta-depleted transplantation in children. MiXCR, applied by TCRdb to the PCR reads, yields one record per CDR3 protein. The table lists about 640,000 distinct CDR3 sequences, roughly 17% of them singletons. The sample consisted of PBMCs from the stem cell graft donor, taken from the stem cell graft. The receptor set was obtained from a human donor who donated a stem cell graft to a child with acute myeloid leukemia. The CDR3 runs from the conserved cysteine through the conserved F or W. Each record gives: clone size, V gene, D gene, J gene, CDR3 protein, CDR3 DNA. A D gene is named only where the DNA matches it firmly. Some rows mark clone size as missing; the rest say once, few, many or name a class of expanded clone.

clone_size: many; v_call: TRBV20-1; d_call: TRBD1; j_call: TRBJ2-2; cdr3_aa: CSVQKTGITGELFF; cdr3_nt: TGCAGTGTACAAAAGACAGGGATCACCGGGGAGCTGTTTTTT
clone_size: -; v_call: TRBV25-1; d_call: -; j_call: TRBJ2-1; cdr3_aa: CASSEPGPAYNEQFF; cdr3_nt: TGTGCCAGCAGTGAACCAGGTCCTGCCTACAATGAGCAGTTCTTC
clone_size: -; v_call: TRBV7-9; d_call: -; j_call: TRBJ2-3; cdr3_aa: CASSYPRASGLDTQYF; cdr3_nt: TGTGCCAGCAGCTACCCAAGAGCCTCAGGGTTAGATACGCAGTATTTT
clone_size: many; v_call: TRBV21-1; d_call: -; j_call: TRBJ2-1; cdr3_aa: CASSKGARSNEQFF; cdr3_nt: TGTGCCAGCAGCAAGGGAGCCAGGAGTAATGAGCAGTTCTTC
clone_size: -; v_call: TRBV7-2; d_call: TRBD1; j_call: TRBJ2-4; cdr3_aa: CASRSPGQLIQYF; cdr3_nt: TGTGCCAGCAGAAGTCCGGGACAGCTCATTCAGTACTTC
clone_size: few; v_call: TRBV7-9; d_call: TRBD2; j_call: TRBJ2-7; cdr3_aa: CASSRRGVEQYF; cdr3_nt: TGTGCCAGCAGCCGCCGGGGGGTTGAGCAGTACTTC
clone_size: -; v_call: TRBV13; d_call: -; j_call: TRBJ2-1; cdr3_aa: CASSGPGQERVDEQFF; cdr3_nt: TGTGCCAGCAGCGGACCGGGACAAGAAAGAGTAGATGAGCAGTTCTTC
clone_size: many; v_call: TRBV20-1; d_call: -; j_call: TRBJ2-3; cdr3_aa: CSARLVETYTQYF; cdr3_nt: TGCAGTGCTCGACTAGTCGAGACATATACGCAGTATTTT
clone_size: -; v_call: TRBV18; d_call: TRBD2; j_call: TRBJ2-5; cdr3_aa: CASSPLRTSGHQETQYF; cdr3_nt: TGTGCCAGCTCACCGTTGAGGACTAGCGGACACCAAGAGACCCAGTACTTC
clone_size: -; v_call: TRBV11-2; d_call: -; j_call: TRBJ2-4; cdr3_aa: CASSVGRQKNIQYF; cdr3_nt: TGTGCCAGCAGCGTGGGACGGCAAAAAAACATTCAGTACTTC
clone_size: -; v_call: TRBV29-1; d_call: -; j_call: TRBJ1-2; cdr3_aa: CSVGGPNYGYTF; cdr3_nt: TGCAGCGTTGGAGGGCCGAACTATGGCTACACCTTC
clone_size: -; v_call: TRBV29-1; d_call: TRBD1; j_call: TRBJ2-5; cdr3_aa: CSVEETGGFKTQYF; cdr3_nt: TGCAGCGTTGAAGAGACAGGGGGCTTTAAGACCCAGTACTTC
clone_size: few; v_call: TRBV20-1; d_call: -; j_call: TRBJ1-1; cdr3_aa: CSASPPMNTEAFF; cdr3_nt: TGCAGTGCTAGCCCGCCAATGAACACTGAAGCTTTCTTT
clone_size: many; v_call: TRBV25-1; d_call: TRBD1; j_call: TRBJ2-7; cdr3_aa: CASGVDRRGSEQYF; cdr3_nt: TGTGCCAGCGGTGTGGACAGGAGAGGGAGTGAGCAGTACTTC
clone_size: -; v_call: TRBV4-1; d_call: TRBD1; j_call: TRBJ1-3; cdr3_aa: CASSQGRTGENTIYF; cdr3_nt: TGCGCCAGCAGCCAAGGGCGGACAGGGGAGAACACCATATATTTT
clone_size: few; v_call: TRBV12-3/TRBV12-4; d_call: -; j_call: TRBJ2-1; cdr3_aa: CASTRSEQFF; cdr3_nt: TGTGCCAGCACCCGGTCGGAGCAGTTCTTC
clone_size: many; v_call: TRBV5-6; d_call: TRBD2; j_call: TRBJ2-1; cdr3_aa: CASSRTGIAGEQFF; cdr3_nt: TGTGCCAGCAGCCGGACCGGGATAGCGGGTGAGCAGTTCTTC
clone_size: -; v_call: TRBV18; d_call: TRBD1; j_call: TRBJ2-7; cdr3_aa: CASAPGQSYEQYF; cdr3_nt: TGTGCCAGCGCTCCGGGACAGTCCTACGAGCAGTACTTC
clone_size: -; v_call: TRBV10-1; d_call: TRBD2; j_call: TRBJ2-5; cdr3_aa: CASSDRWVRGASKETQYF; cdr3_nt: TGCGCCAGCAGTGACCGATGGGTGCGGGGGGCTAGTAAGGAGACCCAGTACTTC
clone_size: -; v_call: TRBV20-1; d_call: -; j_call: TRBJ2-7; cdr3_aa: CSAWGGGASYEQYF; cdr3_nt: TGCAGTGCCTGGGGAGGGGGGGCCTCCTACGAGCAGTACTTC
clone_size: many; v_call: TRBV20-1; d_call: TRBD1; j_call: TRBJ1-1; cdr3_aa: CSARDFGGGRGLTEAFF; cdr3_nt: TGCAGTGCTAGAGATTTTGGCGGGGGCAGGGGGCTCACTGAAGCTTTCTTT
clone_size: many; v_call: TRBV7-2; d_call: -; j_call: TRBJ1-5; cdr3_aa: CASSYRDRQPQHF; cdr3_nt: TGTGCCAGCAGCTACAGGGATCGTCAGCCCCAGCATTTT
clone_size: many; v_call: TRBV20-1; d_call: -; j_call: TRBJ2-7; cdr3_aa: CSARDREHSYEQYF; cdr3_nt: TGCAGTGCCCGAGACCGGGAACACTCCTACGAGCAGTACTTC
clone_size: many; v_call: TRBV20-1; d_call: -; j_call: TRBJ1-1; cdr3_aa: CSASVSYTEAFF; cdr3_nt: TGCAGTGCTAGTGTATCCTACACTGAAGCTTTCTTT
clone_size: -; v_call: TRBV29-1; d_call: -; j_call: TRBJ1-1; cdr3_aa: CSVAQRTNTEAFF; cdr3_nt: TGCAGCGTCGCACAGAGAACCAACACTGAAGCTTTCTTT
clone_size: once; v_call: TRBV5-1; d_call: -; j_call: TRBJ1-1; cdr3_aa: CASSSSGQVNTEAFF; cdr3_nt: -
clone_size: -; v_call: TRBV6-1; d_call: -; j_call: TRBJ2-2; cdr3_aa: CASTRGDGLSTGELFF; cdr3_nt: TGTGCCAGCACGAGGGGGGACGGACTAAGCACCGGGGAGCTGTTTTTT
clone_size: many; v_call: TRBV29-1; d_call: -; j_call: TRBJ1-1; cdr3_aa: CSAAEGTMNTEAFF; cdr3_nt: TGCAGCGCAGCAGAGGGGACCATGAACACTGAAGCTTTCTTT
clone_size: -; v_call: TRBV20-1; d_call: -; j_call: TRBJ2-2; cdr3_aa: CSALDRNTGELFF; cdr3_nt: TGCAGTGCTTTGGACCGGAACACCGGGGAGCTGTTTTTT
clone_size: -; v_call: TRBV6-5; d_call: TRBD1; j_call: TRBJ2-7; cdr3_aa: CASSSSGTGGYEQYF; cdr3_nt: TGTGCCAGCAGTTCCTCCGGGACAGGAGGCTACGAGCAGTACTTC
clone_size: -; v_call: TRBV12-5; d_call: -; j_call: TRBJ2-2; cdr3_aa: CASGLTHGFRAATNTGELFF; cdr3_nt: TGTGCTAGTGGTTTGACCCACGGGTTTAGGGCAGCGACGAACACCGGGGAGCTGTTTTTT
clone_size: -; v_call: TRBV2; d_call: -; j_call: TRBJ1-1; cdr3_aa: CASSVSRDVRTEAFF; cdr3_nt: TGTGCCAGCAGTGTAAGCCGGGACGTGAGAACTGAAGCTTTCTTT
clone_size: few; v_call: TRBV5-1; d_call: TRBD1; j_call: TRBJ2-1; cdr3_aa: CASSSEGTGGAHEQFF; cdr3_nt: TGCGCCAGCAGCTCGGAGGGGACAGGGGGCGCACATGAGCAGTTCTTC
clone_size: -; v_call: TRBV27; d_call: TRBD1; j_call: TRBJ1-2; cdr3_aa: CASQQGDYGYTF; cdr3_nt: TGTGCCAGTCAACAGGGGGACTATGGCTACACCTTC
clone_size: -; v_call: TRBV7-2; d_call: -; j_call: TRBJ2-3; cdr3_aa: CASSLRSGPSTDTQYF; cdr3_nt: TGTGCCAGCAGCTTAAGGAGCGGACCTAGCACAGATACGCAGTATTTT
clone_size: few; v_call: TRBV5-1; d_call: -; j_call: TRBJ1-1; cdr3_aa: CASSLGGELNTEAFF; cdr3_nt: TGCGCCAGCAGCTTGGGAGGGGAACTGAACACTGAAGCTTTCTTT
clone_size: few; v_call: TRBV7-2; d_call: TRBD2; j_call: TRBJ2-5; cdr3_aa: CASSWTSGGPDQETQYF; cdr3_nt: TGTGCCAGCAGCTGGACTAGCGGGGGCCCAGACCAAGAGACCCAGTACTTC
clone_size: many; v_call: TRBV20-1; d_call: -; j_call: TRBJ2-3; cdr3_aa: CSVPSSTDTQYF; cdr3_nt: TGCAGTGTCCCCTCTAGCACAGATACGCAGTATTTT
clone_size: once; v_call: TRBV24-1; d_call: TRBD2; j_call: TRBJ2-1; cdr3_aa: CATSDCLKRGRINEQFF; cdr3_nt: TGTGCCACCAGTGATTGCCTCAAGCGGGGGCGGATCAATGAGCAGTTCTTC
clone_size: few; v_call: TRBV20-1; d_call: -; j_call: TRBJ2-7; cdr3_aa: CSARPRKAYEQYF; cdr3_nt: TGCAGTGCTAGGCCCAGGAAAGCCTACGAGCAGTACTTC
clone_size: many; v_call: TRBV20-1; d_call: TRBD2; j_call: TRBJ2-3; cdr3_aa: CSATSRLAESTDTQYF; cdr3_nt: TGCAGTGCTACGTCCCGACTAGCGGAAAGCACAGATACGCAGTATTTT
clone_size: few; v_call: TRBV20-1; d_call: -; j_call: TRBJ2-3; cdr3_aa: CSASRRGVSTDTQYF; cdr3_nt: TGCAGTGCTAGTCGGCGGGGAGTAAGCACAGATACGCAGTATTTT
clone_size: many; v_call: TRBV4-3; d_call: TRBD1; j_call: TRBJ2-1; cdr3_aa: CASSPGGRSYNEQFF; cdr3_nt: TGCGCCAGCAGCCCAGGGGGTCGCTCCTACAATGAGCAGTTCTTC
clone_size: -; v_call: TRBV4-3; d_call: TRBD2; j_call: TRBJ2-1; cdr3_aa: CASRPIAGVLNEQFF; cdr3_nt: TGCGCCAGCAGACCTATAGCGGGGGTGCTCAATGAGCAGTTCTTC
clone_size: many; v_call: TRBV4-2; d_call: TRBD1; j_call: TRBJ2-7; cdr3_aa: CASSQETGGPYEQYF; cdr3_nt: TGTGCCAGCAGCCAAGAAACAGGGGGGCCATACGAGCAGTACTTC
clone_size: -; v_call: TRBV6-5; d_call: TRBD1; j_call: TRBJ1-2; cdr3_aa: CASSYSTGEGYTF; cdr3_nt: TGTGCCAGCAGTTACAGCACAGGGGAAGGCTACACCTTC
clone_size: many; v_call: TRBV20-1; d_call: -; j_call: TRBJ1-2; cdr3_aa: CSARGADYGYTF; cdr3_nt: TGCAGTGCTAGAGGGGCCGACTATGGCTACACCTTC
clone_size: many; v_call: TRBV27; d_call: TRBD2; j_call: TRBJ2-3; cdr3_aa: CASSLRGGFGTDTQYF; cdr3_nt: TGTGCCAGCAGTTTGCGGGGGGGCTTCGGCACAGATACGCAGTATTTT
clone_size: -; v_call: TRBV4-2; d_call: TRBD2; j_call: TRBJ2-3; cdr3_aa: CASSPGLAGGPTDTQYF; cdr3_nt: TGTGCCAGCAGCCCCGGACTAGCGGGGGGGCCTACAGATACGCAGTATTTT
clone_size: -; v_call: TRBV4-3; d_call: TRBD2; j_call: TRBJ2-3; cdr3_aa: CASSQLAGGQGDTQYF; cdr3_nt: TGCGCCAGCAGCCAGCTAGCGGGGGGCCAGGGAGATACGCAGTATTTT
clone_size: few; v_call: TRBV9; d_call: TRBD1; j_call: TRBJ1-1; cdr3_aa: CASSEGTAGVTEAFF; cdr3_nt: TGTGCCAGCAGCGAGGGGACAGCCGGAGTGACTGAAGCTTTCTTT